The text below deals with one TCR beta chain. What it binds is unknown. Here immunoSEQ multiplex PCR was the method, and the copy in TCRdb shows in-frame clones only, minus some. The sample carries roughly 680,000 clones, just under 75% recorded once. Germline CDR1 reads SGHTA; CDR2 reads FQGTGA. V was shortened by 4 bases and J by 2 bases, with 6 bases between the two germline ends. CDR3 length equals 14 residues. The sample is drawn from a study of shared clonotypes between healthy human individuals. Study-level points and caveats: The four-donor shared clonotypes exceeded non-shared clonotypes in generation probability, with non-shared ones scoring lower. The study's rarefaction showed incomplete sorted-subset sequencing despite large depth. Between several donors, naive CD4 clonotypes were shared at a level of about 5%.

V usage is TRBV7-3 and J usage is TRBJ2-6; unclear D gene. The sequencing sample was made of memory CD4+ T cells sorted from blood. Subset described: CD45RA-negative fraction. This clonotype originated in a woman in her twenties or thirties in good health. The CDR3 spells CASSYSPGANVLTF. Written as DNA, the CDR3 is TGTGCCAGCAGCTATAGCCCTGGGGCCAACGTCCTGACTTTC.